These 17 T cell receptor beta chains came from one sample sequenced in a study of OX40 agonist ivuxolimab in advanced cancers. The method behind the library was the immunoSEQ multiplex PCR assay. Here the immuneACCESS table is served through TCRdb, limited to in-frame sequences with V and J called. Missing clones are a known gap in these copies; in checked studies unresolved V genes cover under half, and the rest lacks a known reason. In this sample the table shows 120,000 or so clones, 90% to 95% of which occur a single time. 0.15% to 0.19% of the sample goes to the ten largest clones. Source: CD4+ or CD8+ T cells sorted from blood, taken in a trial of the OX40 agonist ivuxolimab. The source is an adult with an advanced solid tumor such as melanoma, head and neck, liver or kidney cancer.

The gene calls are TRBV7-2 and TRBJ2-3; weak D call: TRBD2 (5 bases). Germline V CDR1 and CDR2: SGHTA, FQGNSA. The CDR3 is 17 amino acids. V dropped 9 bases and J dropped 4 bases, with 26 bases sitting between them. In DNA form, the CDR3 reads TGTGCCAGTGTGGGTCCTTCCGGGATCGTAGGCGCAGATACGCAGTATTTT. This sequence encodes CASVGPSGIVGADTQYF.

The V and J genes are TRBV7-9 and TRBJ1-2; tentative D call: TRBD1 (6 bases). Per the germline V gene, CDR1 is SEHNR and CDR2 is FQNEAQ (reference sequence). Trimming removed 1 base at V and 9 bases at J, with 9 bases between. The CDR3 length is 12 residues. Here the CDR3 DNA reads TGTGCCAGCAGCTTAGGGACAGCCAGCTACACCTTC. Translated, it gives CASSLGTASYTF.

This chain uses TRBV15 with TRBJ1-2, with TRBD1 matching 8 bases. The CDR3 totals 17 residues. Unmatched junction bases numbered 10, after V lost 0 bases and J lost 4 bases. CDR1 and CDR2 from the germline V gene are LNHNV and YYDKDF (reference sequence). The CDR3 spells CATSRDPDRGLFYGYTF. The CDR3 nucleotides are TGTGCCACCAGCAGAGATCCCGACAGGGGCCTATTCTATGGCTACACCTTC. Filled out from reference TRBV15 and TRBJ1-2, the complete variable domain reads DAMVIQNPRYQVTQFGKPVTLSCSQTLNHNVMYWYQQKSSQAPKLLFHYYDKDFNNEADTPDNFQSRRPNTSFCFLDIRSPGLGDTAMYLCATSRDPDRGLFYGYTFGSGTRLTVV.

V and J are TRBV7-3 and TRBJ2-3, with TRBD2 identical over 7 bases. The CDR3 sequence is 16 residues long. Looked up from germline, CDR1 is SGHTA and CDR2 is FQGTGA. J was trimmed by 2 bases and V by 5 bases; bases with no gene match: 10. CDR3 coding DNA: TGTGCCAGCAGCCCAACGGGAGCGGGGAACACAGATACGCAGTATTTT. It codes for CASSPTGAGNTDTQYF. The full variable domain, rest sourced from reference TRBV7-3 and TRBJ2-3, is GAGVSQTPSNKVTEKGKYVELRCDPISGHTALYWYRQSLGQGPEFLIYFQGTGAADDSGLPNDRFFAVRPEGSVSTLKIQRTERGDSAVYLCASSPTGAGNTDTQYFGPGTRLTVL.

This CDR3 is CASMRVATNEKLFF. Written as DNA, the CDR3 is TGCGCCAGCATGAGAGTTGCAACTAATGAAAAACTGTTTTTT. The chain employs TRBV10-2 and TRBJ1-4; D remains ambiguous. Looked up from germline, CDR1 is WSHSY and CDR2 is SAAADI. This CDR3 has 14 residues. Trimming took 7 bases from V and 0 from J, leaving 9 bases between them.

The V call is TRBV29-1, the J call TRBJ2-5, with D possibly matching TRBD1 (5 bases). Germline V lookup: CDR1 SQVTM, CDR2 ANQGSEA. The CDR3 is made up of 13 amino acids. Trimming pared 6 bases from V and 5 bases from J, leaving 16 bases between. CDR3 loop: CSVCRDVGETQYF. For the CDR3, the DNA is TGCAGCGTCTGCAGGGATGTAGGGGAGACCCAGTACTTC.

The rearrangement links TRBV20-1 to TRBJ2-1; D call uncertain. The CDR3 extends over 11 amino acids. Germline V gene sequence: CDR1 DFQATT, CDR2 SNEGSKA (reference sequence). The V and J ends lost 4 bases and 4 bases respectively, with 5 bases between them. The CDR3 protein is CSATSYNEQFF. DNA for the CDR3: TGCAGTGCTACGAGTTACAATGAGCAGTTCTTC.

This clone was found a few times. The chain recombines TRBV19 with TRBJ1-2; 9 positions match TRBD1. There are 14 residues in the CDR3. The trim removed 7 bases at V and 6 bases at J, leaving 9 bases unmatched. Germline CDR1 and CDR2: LNHDA and SQIVND (reference sequence). CDR3 protein: CASNSGTGSHGYTF. CDR3 bases: TGTGCCAGTAATAGCGGGACAGGGTCCCATGGCTACACCTTC.

The CDR3 sequence is CASKPVLYYGYTF. The CDR3 region has the DNA TGTGCCAGCAAGCCAGTCCTCTACTATGGCTACACCTTC. V is TRBV28 and J is TRBJ1-2; no definite D call. The V gene lost 7 bases and the J gene lost 3 bases, with 12 bases spanning the gap. Germline V gene sequence: CDR1 MDHEN, CDR2 SYDVKM. The CDR3 runs to 13 residues.

V and J are TRBV5-1 and TRBJ2-7, with TRBD1 as a possible D gene (6 bases). Trimming removed 0 bases from V and 5 bases from J, with 24 bases in between. The CDR3 consists of 18 residues. Germline CDR1 SGHRS, CDR2 YFSETQ. The CDR3 is CASSLGPGPGHLRDEQYF. Here the CDR3 DNA reads TGCGCCAGCAGCTTGGGGCCCGGGCCGGGACACCTGCGGGACGAGCAGTACTTC.

This chain links TRBV6-6 with TRBJ2-5, with unresolved D. Germline V gene sequence: CDR1 MNHNY, CDR2 SVGAGI (reference sequence). There are 12 residues in the CDR3. V lost 8 bases and J lost 3, with 10 bases in between. CDR3 amino acids: CASSFAEETQYF. In DNA, the CDR3 is TGTGCCAGCTCCTTTGCGGAAGAGACCCAGTACTTC.

In its sample, this clone was seen once. This chain connects TRBV5-1 to TRBJ1-5, with D perhaps TRBD1 (5 bases). This CDR3 spans 12 amino acids. With 0 bases removed from V and 9 bases from J, the gap between germline ends came to 7 bases. Germline V CDR1 and CDR2: SGHRS, YFSETQ. The CDR3 sequence: CASSLDGAPQHF. The CDR3 DNA reads as TGCGCCAGCAGCTTGGACGGGGCGCCCCAGCATTTT.

V usage is TRBV7-2 and J usage is TRBJ2-3; maybe TRBD1 (5 bases). From germline, CDR1 is SGHTA and CDR2 FQGNSA. This CDR3 spans 14 amino acids. Trimming left V 2 bases short and J 2 bases short, with 8 bases between. In DNA, the CDR3 is TGTGCCAGCAGCTTACCAGGGCACACAGATACGCAGTATTTT. Protein sequence: CASSLPGHTDTQYF. Supplemented by reference TRBV7-2 and TRBJ2-3, the full variable domain reads GAGVSQSPSNKVTEKGKDVELRCDPISGHTALYWYRQSLGQGLEFLIYFQGNSAPDKSGLPSDRFSAERTGGSVSTLTIQRTQQEDSAVYLCASSLPGHTDTQYFGPGTRLTVL.

The chain recombines TRBV27 with TRBJ1-6; 10 bases fit TRBD1. Germline values: CDR1 MNHEY, CDR2 SMNVEV (reference sequence). CDR3 size: 15 residues. The trim removed 5 bases at V and 7 bases at J, leaving 5 bases unmatched. For the CDR3, the DNA is TGTGCCAGCAGTCGACAGGGGGCCAGGAATTCACCCCTCCACTTT. Protein sequence: CASSRQGARNSPLHF.

V and J are TRBV5-1 and TRBJ2-2; TRBD2 matches 8 bases. The V gene's germline CDR1 is SGHRS and CDR2 YFSETQ. The J segment lost 6 bases and the V segment lost 2 bases, leaving 3 bases of the junction unmatched. CDR3 length: 14 residues. The DNA of the CDR3 is TGCGCCAGCAGCTTAGTAGCGGGGTCCGGGGAGCTGTTTTTT. Translated: CASSLVAGSGELFF.

V is TRBV29-1 and J is TRBJ2-3; TRBD2 is a possible D gene (7 bases). Trimming pared 6 bases from V and 5 bases from J, leaving 18 bases between. CDR1 and CDR2 (germline): SQVTM, ANQGSEA. The CDR3 covers 14 residues. In DNA form, the CDR3 reads TGCAGCGTATCGTGGGGGGGCCGCGGAGATACGCAGTATTTT. Translating it yields CSVSWGGRGDTQYF.

V is TRBV4-3 and J is TRBJ2-2; D is unclear. The CDR3 is made up of 15 amino acids. Germline CDR1 and CDR2: LGHNA and YSLEER. Between the trimmed V and J ends, which lost 1 base and 1 base, there was a span of 7 bases. Written as DNA, the CDR3 is TGCGCCAGCAGCCAAGTGGCCCTGAACACCGGGGAGCTGTTTTTT. This codes for CASSQVALNTGELFF.